Sequencing of this T cell receptor beta chain was carried out in a study of blood T cells in healthy people across ages. Turning to the study itself: Template switching caught about one barcoded beta molecule for each two T cells.

Study findings and constraints: Unsorted PBMC input precluded a conclusive naive versus antigen-experienced comparison. As naive T cell percentage varied, TCR beta diversity correlated strongly with it.

For the second PCR, which ran for roughly 7 to 11 cycles, a sample-barcoded 5' primer and a J-beta primer mix were used. Each cDNA molecule carried a tag from a template-switch adaptor that contained 12 random nucleotides. TCRdb reprocessed the 5' RACE reads via MiXCR and lists one record per CDR3 protein. The top ten hold about 10% of the sample, which has around 1.5 million distinct CDR3 sequences, 30% to 35% seen once. Trimming at V came to 1 base and at J to 0 bases, leaving 6 bases not matched to a gene. This CDR3 region has 16 residues. In germline, CDR1 is DFQATT, CDR2 SNEGSKA (reference sequence). On this clonotype itself: Antigen: not known.

The sample comprised blood. This chain joins TRBV20-1 and TRBJ2-7, with 10 bases matching TRBD1. This sequence was found in a woman in her twenties or thirties in good health. CDR3 sequence (DNA): TGCAGTGCTAGAGGAGAGGGGACAGGGGACTCCTACGAGCAGTACTTC. This codes for CSARGEGTGDSYEQYF.